The entry that follows covers one T cell receptor beta chain sequence. The antigen remains unidentified. Exclusion of a patient followed from autoimmune disease history or systemic immunosuppression. This specimen comes from a study of OX40 agonist ivuxolimab in advanced cancers. Germline values: CDR1 SGHRS, CDR2 YFSETQ. V was pared by 0 bases and J by 2 bases, with 8 bases of the junction left unmatched. The CDR3 is 17 residues long. Some clones are missing from TCRdb's copy, which holds only in-frame ones; the method was immunoSEQ multiplex PCR. The top ten clones hold approximately 0.36% of a sample with tens of thousands of clones, 89% of them seen once. General study points: Partial responders receiving 0.1-3.0 mg/kg showed among the lowest clonal expansion. At doses 0.1 to 3.0 mg/kg, CD4+ and CD8+ clones expanded. Average numbers of expanded clones were greater in CD8+ T cells than in CD4+.

The starting material was CD4+ or CD8+ T cells sorted from blood, obtained in a trial of the OX40 agonist ivuxolimab. The chain employs TRBV5-1 and TRBJ2-3; 8 bases fit TRBD2. The clonotype originates from an adult with an advanced solid tumor such as melanoma, head and neck, liver or kidney cancer. CDR3 loop: CASSLAQAGVITDTQYF. The CDR3 bases are TGCGCCAGCAGCTTGGCTCAAGCGGGAGTGATCACAGATACGCAGTATTTT.